This TCR beta chain was retrieved from a study of a mutant IDH1 vaccine in newly diagnosed glioma. Study as a whole: In some groups vaccination began 4-6 weeks post-radiotherapy; others received it with temozolomide. Former treatment meant radiotherapy, temozolomide, or both; the majority had gotten both.

Time point noted: week 11, during vaccination. Each vaccine dose was 300 ug of mutant IDH1 20-mer peptide, with topical imiquimod. The V end lost 5 bases, the J end lost 7 bases, and 15 bases lay between the germline ends. The CDR3 is 13 amino acids. Looked up from germline, CDR1 is MNHEY and CDR2 is SMNVEV (reference sequence). Of note for this clone: No antigen is known for it. The sample holds other DNA sequences that translate to the same CDR3.

General study points: Seemingly, top peripheral T cell clonotype changes bore no relation to pseudoprogression. The vaccine induced immune responses, and these occurred in about 95% of patients.

Assay used: immunoSEQ multiplex PCR; TCRdb lists only in-frame clones, some missing. The sample shows 50,000 or so clones, roughly 90% of them seen only once. V is TRBV27 and J is TRBJ2-7, with a weak D call TRBD1 (7 bases). The source of this sequence is a man aged 50-59 years with glioma. The input for sequencing was PBMCs, taken from a glioma patient whose treatment included an IDH1 peptide vaccine. CDR3 region: CASSPPGGREQYF. The CDR3 bases are TGTGCCAGCAGTCCCCCAGGGGGGAGGGAGCAGTACTTC.